The clone carrying this T cell receptor (beta chain) has just a few counts. Antigen: not known. Germline V lookup: CDR1 SNHLY, CDR2 FYNNEI. CDR3 length: 15 amino acids. Trimming took 6 bases from V and 5 from J; bases not matched to a gene: 6. The entirety of the isolated RNA underwent reverse transcription, so expressed TCRB transcripts were sequenced. Method: immunoSEQ multiplex PCR; TCRdb's copy keeps in-frame clones and lacks some. Of 860,000 or so clones in the sample, 15% to 20% were seen once. These data belong to a study of beta chain features in type 1 diabetes. Turning to the study itself: The samples had around 100 million sorted cells examined in all.

Study conclusions and caveats: Researchers cautioned that cDNA sequencing could over-represent cells with high TCR expression.

The authors sorted CD4+ naive, central memory, regulatory and stem cell-like memory cells via CD45RO/CCR7/CD25/CD127/CD95/CD27. The J gene is TRBJ1-4, the V gene TRBV2; TRBD1 matches 10 bases. The receptor was isolated from a woman in her late teens or twenties in good health. The sequenced sample was naive CD4+ T cells from blood. For the CDR3, the DNA is TGTGCCAGCAGCGCTGACAGGGGGCGAAATGAAAAACTGTTTTTT. It specifies CASSADRGRNEKLFF.